The clone carrying this T cell receptor (beta chain) has a handful of counts. The target antigen is unknown. The data were obtained in a study of cytomegalovirus exposure and HLA in healthy donors. Study-level background: Tens of millions of unique TCRs from HLA-typed donors made up an early data release. Findings and caveats of the study: Other equally common chains were less clonally expanded than HLA-associated TCR beta chains, a later analysis showed. What a later analysis reportedly showed was that an Asian-associated ancestry cluster had fewer N-insertions than the approximately 720-donor mean. HLA alleles were associated with fewer than 20,000 TCR beta sequences in a later analysis at 0.05 false discovery rate.

The primer mix had 60 Vbeta and 13 Jbeta primers. Sequencing used immunoSEQ multiplex PCR; TCRdb keeps in-frame clones, though not all of them. The table lists under 130,000 clones, under 80% of them singletons. The origin of this receptor is a woman aged 18-29 years in good health and CMV-seropositive. Sequenced: PBMCs.

The CDR3 loop is CASSLSPDRTHNYGYTF. CDR3 bases: TGTGCCAGCAGTTTATCTCCAGACAGGACCCATAACTATGGCTACACCTTC. The chain is built from TRBV27 and TRBJ1-2, with D possibly TRBD1 on 6 matching bases. V was clipped by 0 bases and J by 1 base, with 15 bases between them. This CDR3 spans 17 amino acids. Germline CDR1 and CDR2: MNHEY and SMNVEV (reference sequence).